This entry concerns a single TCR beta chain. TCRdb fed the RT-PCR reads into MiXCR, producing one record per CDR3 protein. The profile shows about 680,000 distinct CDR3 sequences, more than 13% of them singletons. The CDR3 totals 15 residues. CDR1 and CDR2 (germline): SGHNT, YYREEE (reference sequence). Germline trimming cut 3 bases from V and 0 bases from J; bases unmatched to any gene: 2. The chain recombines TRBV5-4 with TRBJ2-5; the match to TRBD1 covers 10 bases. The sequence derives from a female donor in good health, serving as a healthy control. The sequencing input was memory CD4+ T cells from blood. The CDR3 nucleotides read TGTGCCAGCAGCTGGGACAGGGGCAACCAAGAGACCCAGTACTTC. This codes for CASSWDRGNQETQYF.